The next 20 T cell receptor beta chains were all read from a single sample in a study of T cells in women clearing cervical HPV infection. Method: immunoSEQ multiplex PCR; TCRdb's copy keeps in-frame clones and lacks some. Here the sample table reports some 37,000 clones. The sequenced material came from blood buffy coat. These receptor sequences come from a woman aged 18 to 75 with a cervical HPV16 infection that either progressed to CIN3+ or cleared (not recorded which).

Details on this clone: The read terminates 3 residues before the CDR3 end, so the remaining end is supplied by the germline J gene. V is TRBV6-1 and J is TRBJ2-1, with a tentative D call TRBD1 (6 bases). Looked up from germline, CDR1 is MNHNS and CDR2 is SASEGT. The CDR3 extends over 14 amino acids. V gave up 2 bases and J gave up 5 bases, with 10 bases separating them. The CDR3 is CASSERNRDNEQFF. Incomplete CDR3 DNA: TGTGCCAGCAGTGAACGGAACAGGGACAATGAG.

As for this clone: Coverage ceases 3 residues before the CDR3 finishes, and the germline J gene fills in the end. The chain carries TRBV12-3 or TRBV12-4 and TRBJ1-4, with a tentative D call TRBD1 (6 bases). The CDR3 runs to 16 residues. Trimming removed 5 bases at V and 4 bases at J, with 17 bases between. The CDR3 bases that were read are TGTGCCAGCAGTCGACGGACAGACGTCGGTAATGAAAAA. It codes for CASSRRTDVGNEK. The CDR3 reads in full as CASSRRTDVGNEKLFF.

In the case of this clone: The read is 3 residues too short to cover the CDR3 end, so that end is filled in from the germline J gene. The J gene is TRBJ2-7, the V gene TRBV4-1, with 10 bases matching TRBD1. Germline CDR1 and CDR2: MGHRA and YSYEKL. This CDR3 contains 15 residues. V lost 1 base to trimming and J lost 6 bases; unmatched junction nucleotides: 6. The CDR3 bases that were read are TGCGCCAGCAGCCAAGGGGAGACAGGGGGCTTCGAG. It encodes CASSQGETGGFE. The entire CDR3 is CASSQGETGGFEQYF.

Details on this clone: The read ends 3 residues early relative to the CDR3; the germline J gene fills the gap. This chain joins TRBV19 and TRBJ2-5, with 9 positions matching TRBD2. V dropped 5 bases and J dropped 4; count of bases not matched to a gene: 17. The CDR3 consists of 18 residues. Germline assignment: CDR1 LNHDA and CDR2 SQIVND (reference sequence). The DNA read from the CDR3 is TGTGCCAGTAGTGAACCCGTGGGGCGGGGGGGCTCTAGAGAGACC. Its protein is CASSEPVGRGGSRET. The whole CDR3 reads CASSEPVGRGGSRETQYF.

The CDR3 DNA, read in part, is TGTGCCAGCAGCTCGACATATTTTGAGACC. It specifies CASSSTYFET. The full CDR3 is CASSSTYFETQYF. The gene calls are TRBV7-9 and TRBJ2-5; D unclear. The read comes to an end 3 residues before the CDR3 does, leaving the germline J gene to fill in the end. Trimming pared 4 bases from V and 5 bases from J, leaving 11 bases between. The CDR3 is 13 residues long. Germline CDR1 SEHNR, CDR2 FQNEAQ (reference sequence).

About this clone itself: The DNA ends 3 residues before the CDR3 does, and the rest of the CDR3 is filled in from the germline J gene. The gene calls are TRBV12-3 or TRBV12-4 and TRBJ1-3; no clear D gene. Trimming pared 6 bases from V and 4 bases from J, leaving 19 bases between. The CDR3 extends over 16 amino acids. The CDR3 bases that were read are TGTGCCAGCAGGCCTTCTGCGGGGAGTCCAGGAAACACC. It encodes CASRPSAGSPGNT. The complete CDR3 protein is CASRPSAGSPGNTIYF.

With respect to this clone: The missing CDR3 end, 3 residues past where the read stops, is filled in from the germline J gene. The V and J genes are TRBV18 and TRBJ1-2, with D maybe TRBD1 (5 bases). CDR1 is KGHSH, CDR2 LQKENI, per germline. There are 13 residues in the CDR3. Partial CDR3 DNA: TGTGCCAGCTCACCGGGGCAGGCGGCGGGC. This gives the protein CASSPGQAAG. The whole CDR3 protein is CASSPGQAAGYTF.

Of note for this clone: The read is 3 residues too short to cover the CDR3 end, so that end is filled in from the germline J gene. The chain joins TRBV7-9 to TRBJ1-5; D is unresolved. CDR3 length: 13 residues. V lost 4 bases to trimming and J lost 3 bases, with 7 bases between them. Germline-derived CDR1 and CDR2 are SEHNR and FQNEAQ (reference sequence). Incomplete CDR3 DNA: TGTGCCAGCAGCTCCTTCCTCAATCAGCCC. Protein: CASSSFLNQP. The whole CDR3 sequence reads CASSSFLNQPQHF.

Regarding this clone: The missing CDR3 end, 3 residues past where the read stops, is filled in from the germline J gene. This rearrangement joins TRBV20-1 to TRBJ2-1; 9 bases agree with TRBD2. Germline V lookup: CDR1 DFQATT, CDR2 SNEGSKA (reference sequence). V lost 6 bases and J lost 9; bases outside the gene matches: 12. This CDR3 comprises 14 residues. The covered CDR3 bases are TGCAGTGCCTCCAATGCGGGGGGGCCCGGTGAG. Translation: CSASNAGGPGE. The whole CDR3 region reads CSASNAGGPGEQFF.

Comments on this clone: The read falls 3 residues short of the CDR3 end, and the missing part is taken from the germline J gene. The chain links TRBV7-6 to TRBJ1-1, with D possibly being TRBD1 (6 bases). The CDR3 loop spans 14 amino acids. Germline V gene lookup returns CDR1 SGHVS and CDR2 FNYEAQ. The CDR3 sequence: CASSLNLDSGEAFF. CDR3 DNA, as far as it was read: TGTGCCAGCAGCTTAAACCTGGACAGTGGGGAG.

Measured by frequency, this clone is medium-sized. The read falls 3 residues short of the CDR3 end, and the missing part is taken from the germline J gene. The genes are TRBV6-1 and TRBJ2-7, with D hard to call. Germline V gene data show CDR1 as MNHNS and CDR2 as SASEGT. V dropped 0 bases and J dropped 3 bases, with 9 bases sitting between them. This CDR3 is 14 amino acids long. CDR3 protein: CASSEAAGNYEQYF. The sequenced CDR3 bases are TGTGCCAGCAGTGAAGCAGCAGGAAACTACGAG.

Concerning this clone: The sequence runs out 3 residues before the end of the CDR3; the remainder is reconstructed from the germline J gene. The J gene is TRBJ1-5, the V gene TRBV7-9; TRBD1 might be the D (5 bases). CDR3 length: 13 residues. V was shortened by 6 bases and J by 7 bases, with 13 bases between the two germline ends. CDR1 and CDR2 from the germline V gene are SEHNR and FQNEAQ (reference sequence). Here the CDR3 reads CASSYDSRQPQHF. The part of the CDR3 DNA that was read is TGTGCCAGCAGTTATGACAGTCGGCAGCCC. Together with reference TRBV7-9 and TRBJ1-5, the CDR3 gives the full variable domain: DTGVSQNPRHKITKRGQNVTFRCDPISEHNRLYWYRQTLGQGPEFLTYFQNEAQLEKSRLLSDRFSAERPKGSFSTLEIQRTEQGDSAMYLCASSYDSRQPQHFGDGTRLSIL.

With respect to this clone: Germline is not matched at one junction end, which may reflect a read error. Sequencing ends 3 residues short of the CDR3 end; the germline J gene provides the rest. The genes are TRBV7-3 and TRBJ2-2; 9 nucleotides agree with TRBD1. This CDR3 region has 15 residues. Germline-derived CDR1 and CDR2 are SGHTA and FQGTGA. The part of the CDR3 DNA that was read is TGTGCCAGCAGTTTAGGGACAGGGAACCCCGGGGAG. This translates into CASSLGTGNPGE. In full, the CDR3 reads CASSLGTGNPGELFF.

Remarks on this clone: The read finishes 3 residues shy of the CDR3 end, and the germline J gene is used to complete it. The V call is TRBV28, the J call TRBJ2-7; D is undetermined. Trimming took off 5 bases at V and 4 bases at J, with 9 bases between the two ends. The germline CDR1 and CDR2 sequences are MDHEN and SYDVKM. The CDR3 spans 12 residues. The CDR3 reads CASSIPGYEQYF. CDR3 DNA, as far as it was read: TGTGCCAGCAGTATCCCCGGTTACGAG.

As regards this clone: An end of the junction differs from the germline gene, which may be a read error. The CDR3 end lies 3 residues beyond the end of the read and is filled in from the germline J gene. The chain recombines TRBV4-2 with TRBJ1-2, with D unresolved. Per the germline V gene, CDR1 is LGHNA and CDR2 is YNFKEQ. The length of the CDR3 is 15 residues. The CDR3: CASSQAQEAHYGYTF. The CDR3 bases that were read are TGCGCCAGCAGCCAAGCCCAGGAAGCCCACTATGGC.

As concerns this clone: Read sequence stops 3 residues before the CDR3 end, and the germline J gene provides the missing end. The chain has TRBV5-1 and TRBJ1-1, with 9 nucleotides matching TRBD1. Trimming at V came to 6 bases and at J to 0 bases, leaving 9 bases not matched to a gene. Germline V gives CDR1 SGHRS, CDR2 YFSETQ. The CDR3 is 16 residues long. The sequenced CDR3 bases are TGCGCCAGCACCGCTACAGGGGGCGGCATGAACACTGAA. It yields the protein CASTATGGGMNTE. The full-length CDR3 reads as CASTATGGGMNTEAFF.

Worth noting for this clone: The CDR3 end falls 3 residues outside the read, so it is completed with the germline J gene. V gene TRBV11-3 combines with J gene TRBJ2-7; 8 bases match TRBD1. Germline V gene sequence: CDR1 SGHNT, CDR2 YENEEA. This CDR3 is 15 amino acids long. J lost 5 bases, V lost 4 bases, and 10 bases had no gene match. The CDR3 region is CASSWGRGRGDEQYF. The sequenced CDR3 bases are TGTGCCAGCAGCTGGGGCAGGGGGCGAGGCGACGAG.

About this clone itself: The sequenced fragment ends 3 residues before the CDR3 boundary, so the rest is inferred from the germline J gene. The chain recombines TRBV19 with TRBJ2-5, with no clear D. V dropped 9 bases and J dropped 3 bases, with 11 bases sitting between them. This CDR3 region has 12 residues. Germline V CDR1 and CDR2: LNHDA, SQIVND (reference sequence). This CDR3 reads CARHEVKETQYF. The sequenced part of the CDR3 DNA is TGTGCCAGGCACGAGGTGAAAGAGACC.

About this clone: The CDR3 end lies 3 residues beyond the end of the read and is filled in from the germline J gene. The chain recombines TRBV6-2 or TRBV6-3 with TRBJ1-2; D gene unclear. Germline CDR1 MNHEY, CDR2 SVGEGT. This CDR3 is 14 amino acids long. The sequenced part of the CDR3 DNA is TGTGCCAGCAGCCTAGCGGGAGATATCCACGAC. Protein: CASSLAGDIHD. In full, the CDR3 is CASSLAGDIHDYTF.

On this clone: Read sequence stops 3 residues before the CDR3 end, and the germline J gene provides the missing end. The chain joins TRBV15 to TRBJ2-3; TRBD1 agrees at 9 bases. The CDR3 length is 13 residues. CDR1 LNHNV and CDR2 YYDKDF come from the germline V gene (reference sequence). The ends lost 6 bases at V and 4 bases at J; junction bases unmatched: 2. Partial CDR3 DNA: TGTGCCACCAGGGACAGGGGCTCAGATACG. This translates into CATRDRGSDT. The whole CDR3 is CATRDRGSDTQYF. Combining the CDR3 with reference TRBV15 and TRBJ2-3 gives the whole variable domain DAMVIQNPRYQVTQFGKPVTLSCSQTLNHNVMYWYQQKSSQAPKLLFHYYDKDFNNEADTPDNFQSRRPNTSFCFLDIRSPGLGDTAMYLCATRDRGSDTQYFGPGTRLTVL.